The sequence of this TCR beta chain was determined in a study of OX40 agonist ivuxolimab in advanced cancers. As for the study in general: One patient with hepatocellular carcinoma and two with cutaneous melanoma, three in all, had partial responses.

Some clones are missing from TCRdb's copy, which holds only in-frame ones; the method was immunoSEQ multiplex PCR. The table shows approximately 51,000 clones, with around 77% occurring only once. Findings and caveats of the study: CD4+ T cells averaged fewer expanded clones than CD8+ T cells. Antigen targets of the expanded peripheral T cells went undetermined.

With 8 bases clipped from V and 10 bases from J, the junction kept 18 bases outside the gene matches. Germline CDR1 and CDR2: MDHEN and SYDVKM. The CDR3 covers 15 residues. About this clone: Its specificity is unknown.

The investigators sampled blood at baseline, at cycle 4 day 1, and at cycle 7 day 1. The clonotype was recovered from an adult with an advanced solid tumor such as melanoma, head and neck, liver or kidney cancer. The specimen comprised CD4+ or CD8+ T cells sorted from blood, sampled in a trial of the OX40 agonist ivuxolimab. The J gene is TRBJ1-1, the V gene TRBV28; 8 bases are shared with TRBD1. CDR3 in amino acids: CASGVPDRGYVAAFF. The CDR3 nucleotides are TGTGCCAGCGGGGTACCCGACAGGGGCTATGTTGCAGCTTTCTTT.